This TCR beta chain was identified in a study of T cells after yellow fever vaccination. TCRdb itself ran the 5' RACE reads through MiXCR, one entry per CDR3 protein. The top ten hold around 3% of the sample, which has hundreds of thousands of distinct CDR3 sequences, about an eighth seen once. This clonotype has just a few counts. CDR1 and CDR2 from the germline V gene are SGHTA and FQGNSA. The CDR3 covers 15 residues. V was shortened by 5 bases and J by 8 bases, with 18 bases between the two germline ends. Material: CD4+ T cells sorted from PBMCs, obtained 15 days after the yellow fever booster vaccination. V and J are TRBV7-2 and TRBJ1-4, with no clear D. The source of this sequence is a man aged 18 to 30 who received the YFV17D yellow fever vaccine. CDR3 region: CASSQTILGREKLFF. CDR3 nucleotide sequence: TGTGCCAGCAGCCAAACAATCCTCGGCAGGGAAAAACTGTTTTTT. The whole variable domain, remainder taken from reference TRBV7-2 and TRBJ1-4, is GAGVSQSPSNKVTEKGKDVELRCDPISGHTALYWYRQSLGQGLEFLIYFQGNSAPDKSGLPSDRFSAERTGGSVSTLTIQRTQQEDSAVYLCASSQTILGREKLFFGSGTQLSVL.